This T cell receptor beta chain was identified during a study of T cells in Graves' hyperthyroidism and ophthalmopathy. TCR beta CDR3 regions were amplified from RNA transcripts. The TCR CDR3 was amplified in a first-round RT-PCR using the HTBI primer set. Using its own MiXCR run on the multiplex PCR reads, TCRdb lists one record per CDR3 protein. The sample has fewer than 750,000 distinct CDR3 sequences, approximately 44% seen once. This clonotype was detected ten times or more. Participants, patients aged 18 to 65, had newly diagnosed hyperthyroidism with a duration under 2 months. The trim removed 1 base at V and 8 bases at J, leaving 13 bases unmatched. CDR1 is LGHNA and CDR2 is YSLEER in the germline V gene. The CDR3 runs 16 residues.

The specimen was peripheral blood or thyroid tissue (not recorded which). V gene TRBV4-3 combines with J gene TRBJ1-2; 7 bases are a match to TRBD1. This clonotype originated in a woman between 18 and 29 years old with Graves' hyperthyroidism. CDR3 in amino acids: CASSQAGTDRSRGYTF. The CDR3 DNA reads as TGCGCCAGCAGCCAAGCCGGGACAGATCGATCGCGGGGCTACACCTTC.